The clone carrying this T cell receptor (beta chain) was detected ten times or more. The antigen remains unidentified. Trimming removed 2 bases from V and 4 bases from J, with 9 bases in between. Germline CDR1 and CDR2: SGHTA and FQGNSA. The CDR3 sequence is 14 residues long. The sample is drawn from a study of response to subunit inactivated influenza vaccine. Study-level points and caveats: The authors suggested that few new T cells are recruited per seasonal influenza vaccination.

TCRdb re-analysed the RT-PCR reads in MiXCR, keeping a single row per CDR3 protein. The data show around 600,000 distinct CDR3 sequences, with approximately 11% seen just once and approximately 10% held by the top ten. The same data also went into a second study, on T cells expressing NK-cell markers. That source reports: The cDNA for TCR beta came from 5'RACE template switching with UMIs. It was sorted CD3+CD56-NKG2C+, CD3+CD56+NKG2C- and CD3+CD56+NKG2C+ T cells that provided the TCR beta repertoires. Dominant NKG2C+ clonotype frequencies of about 1.0-8% of CD8+ T cells were measured in over 5 donors.

The sequence derives from a man in his fifties or sixties who received an inactivated influenza vaccine. The chain links TRBV7-2 to TRBJ2-1; tentatively, D is TRBD2 (5 bases). The sequenced sample was PBMCs from blood, obtained on the day of vaccination. The CDR3 nucleotides read TGTGCCAGCAGCTTAAATCCGGGGTACAATGAGCAGTTCTTC. Encoded protein: CASSLNPGYNEQFF.